The clone carrying this T cell receptor (beta chain) has only a few counts. What it binds is unknown. These data come from a study of beta chain features in type 1 diabetes. Overall study results and limits: Across all four CD4+ subsets, people with type 1 diabetes showed modestly shorter TCRB CDR3s.

Averaging about 100 mL, one heparinised blood draw was given by each donor. Purity exceeded 98% in all sorted populations. The CDR3 is 13 residues long. With 2 bases removed from V and 4 bases from J, the gap between germline ends came to 7 bases. Germline V CDR1 and CDR2: SGHNT, YYREEE (reference sequence). Every isolated RNA sample was fully reverse transcribed, so sequencing captured expressed TCRB transcripts. Repertoires were generated with immunoSEQ multiplex PCR, while TCRdb's copy carries only in-frame clones and drops some. The table shows some 190,000 clones, with approximately 7.8% occurring only once.

V is TRBV5-4 and J is TRBJ2-1, with D maybe TRBD1 (5 bases). The clonotype was recovered from a woman aged 40 to 50 with type 1 diabetes. Material for sequencing was central memory CD4+ T cells from blood. For the CDR3, the DNA is TGTGCCAGCAGCTTAGACAGATACAATGAGCAGTTCTTC. Its translation: CASSLDRYNEQFF.